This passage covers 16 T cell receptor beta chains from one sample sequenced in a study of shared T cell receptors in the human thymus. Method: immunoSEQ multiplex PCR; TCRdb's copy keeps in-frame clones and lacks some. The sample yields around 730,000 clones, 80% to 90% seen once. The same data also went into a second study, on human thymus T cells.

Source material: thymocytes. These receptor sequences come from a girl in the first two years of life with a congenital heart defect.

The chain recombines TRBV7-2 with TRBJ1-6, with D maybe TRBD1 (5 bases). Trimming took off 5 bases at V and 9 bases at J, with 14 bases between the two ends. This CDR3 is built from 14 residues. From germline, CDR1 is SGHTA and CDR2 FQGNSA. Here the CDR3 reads CASSEDRGSSPLHF. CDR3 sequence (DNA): TGTGCCAGCAGCGAAGACAGAGGCAGTTCACCCCTCCACTTT.

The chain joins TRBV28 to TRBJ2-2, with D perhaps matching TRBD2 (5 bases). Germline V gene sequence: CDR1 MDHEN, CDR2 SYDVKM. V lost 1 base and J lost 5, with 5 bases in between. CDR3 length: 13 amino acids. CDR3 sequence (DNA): TGTGCCAGCAGTTTATCGGGGACCGGGGAGCTGTTTTTT. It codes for CASSLSGTGELFF.

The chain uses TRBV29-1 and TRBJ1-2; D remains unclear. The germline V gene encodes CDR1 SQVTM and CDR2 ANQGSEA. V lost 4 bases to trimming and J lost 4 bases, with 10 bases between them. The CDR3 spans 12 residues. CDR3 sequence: CSVAWPSYGYTF. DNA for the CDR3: TGCAGCGTTGCGTGGCCGTCCTATGGCTACACCTTC.

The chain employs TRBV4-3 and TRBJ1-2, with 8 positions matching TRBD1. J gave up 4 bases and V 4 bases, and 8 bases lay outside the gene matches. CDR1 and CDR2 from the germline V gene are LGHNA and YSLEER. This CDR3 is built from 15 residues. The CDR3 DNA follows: TGCGCCAGCAGCCGGGACGGCAGGGGGCTCTATGGCTACACCTTC. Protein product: CASSRDGRGLYGYTF.

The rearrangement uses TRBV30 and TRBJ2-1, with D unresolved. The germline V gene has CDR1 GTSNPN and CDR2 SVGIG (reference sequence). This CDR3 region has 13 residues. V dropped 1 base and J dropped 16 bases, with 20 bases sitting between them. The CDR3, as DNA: TGTGCCTGGAGTGCGATGACGGCCGAACGACTTTTCTTC. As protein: CAWSAMTAERLFF.

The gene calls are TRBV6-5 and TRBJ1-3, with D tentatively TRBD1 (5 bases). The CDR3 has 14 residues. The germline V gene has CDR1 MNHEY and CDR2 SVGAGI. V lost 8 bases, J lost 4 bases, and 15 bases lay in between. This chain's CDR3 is CASRGKKGGNTIYF. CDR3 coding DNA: TGTGCCAGCCGGGGGAAAAAAGGAGGAAACACCATATATTTT.

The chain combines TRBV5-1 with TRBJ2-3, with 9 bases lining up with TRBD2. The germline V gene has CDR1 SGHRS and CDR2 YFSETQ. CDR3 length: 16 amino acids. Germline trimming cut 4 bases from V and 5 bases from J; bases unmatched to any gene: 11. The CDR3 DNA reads TGCGCCAGCAGCGACTGGCATAGCGGGGGCAGAGATACGCAGTATTTT. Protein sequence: CASSDWHSGGRDTQYF.

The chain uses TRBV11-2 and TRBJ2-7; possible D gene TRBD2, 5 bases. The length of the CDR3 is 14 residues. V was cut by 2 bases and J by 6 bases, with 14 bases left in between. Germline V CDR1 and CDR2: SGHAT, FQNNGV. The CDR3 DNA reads TGTGCCAGCAGCTTATTTGGGCTTGAGGGCGAGCAGTACTTC. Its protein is CASSLFGLEGEQYF.

The CDR3 nucleotides read TGTGCCAGTAGTAGTCACCCCGCCGGACTTTACAATGAGCAGTTCTTC. This gives the protein CASSSHPAGLYNEQFF. V is TRBV19 and J is TRBJ2-1; D is possibly TRBD2 (5 bases). This CDR3 region has 16 residues. V shed 4 bases and J shed 4 bases, with 17 bases lying between them. The germline V gene has CDR1 LNHDA and CDR2 SQIVND (reference sequence).

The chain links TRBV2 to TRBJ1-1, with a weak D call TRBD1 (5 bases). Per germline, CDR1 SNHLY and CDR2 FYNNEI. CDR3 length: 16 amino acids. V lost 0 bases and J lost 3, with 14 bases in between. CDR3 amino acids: CASSEARPGRDTEAFF. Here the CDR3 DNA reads TGTGCCAGCAGTGAAGCGCGTCCAGGGAGGGACACTGAAGCTTTCTTT.

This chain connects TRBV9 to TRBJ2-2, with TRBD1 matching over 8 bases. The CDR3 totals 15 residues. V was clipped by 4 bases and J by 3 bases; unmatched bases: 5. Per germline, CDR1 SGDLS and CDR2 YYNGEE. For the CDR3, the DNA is TGTGCCAGCAGCCGGGGGACAGGCCACACCGGGGAGCTGTTTTTT. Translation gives CASSRGTGHTGELFF.

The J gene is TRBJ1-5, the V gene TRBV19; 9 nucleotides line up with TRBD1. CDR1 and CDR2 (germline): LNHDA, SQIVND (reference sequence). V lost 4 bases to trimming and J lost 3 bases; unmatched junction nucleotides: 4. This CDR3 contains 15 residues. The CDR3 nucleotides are TGTGCCAGTAGTAAACAGGGGGCCTTCAATCAGCCCCAGCATTTT. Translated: CASSKQGAFNQPQHF.

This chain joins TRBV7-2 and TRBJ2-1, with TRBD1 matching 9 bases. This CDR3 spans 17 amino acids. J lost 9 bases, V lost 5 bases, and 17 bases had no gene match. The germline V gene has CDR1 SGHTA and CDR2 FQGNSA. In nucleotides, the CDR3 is TGTGCCAGCAGCCCACGGGACAGGGTAACGAGTAAGGTTGAGCAGTTCTTC. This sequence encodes CASSPRDRVTSKVEQFF.

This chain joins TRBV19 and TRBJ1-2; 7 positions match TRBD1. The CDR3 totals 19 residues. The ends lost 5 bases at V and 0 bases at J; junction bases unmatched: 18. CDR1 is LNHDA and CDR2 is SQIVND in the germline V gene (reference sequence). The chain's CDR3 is CASSPIRGQFVGANYGYTF. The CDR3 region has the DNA TGTGCCAGTAGTCCGATCAGGGGACAGTTCGTGGGGGCTAACTATGGCTACACCTTC.

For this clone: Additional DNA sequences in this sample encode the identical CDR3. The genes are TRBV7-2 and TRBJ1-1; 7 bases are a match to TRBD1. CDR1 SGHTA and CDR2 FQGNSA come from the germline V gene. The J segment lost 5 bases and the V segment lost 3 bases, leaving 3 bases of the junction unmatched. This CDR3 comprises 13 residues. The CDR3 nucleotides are TGTGCCAGCAGCTTTAGGGGGCTTACTGAAGCTTTCTTT. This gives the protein CASSFRGLTEAFF.

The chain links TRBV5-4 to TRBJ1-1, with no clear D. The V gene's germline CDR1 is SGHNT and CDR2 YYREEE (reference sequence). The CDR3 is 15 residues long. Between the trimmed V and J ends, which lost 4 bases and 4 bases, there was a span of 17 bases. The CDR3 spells CASSPWSSWSTEAFF. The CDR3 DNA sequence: TGTGCCAGCAGCCCATGGAGTAGCTGGAGCACTGAAGCTTTCTTT.